Following are 21 T cell receptor beta chains from one sample sequenced in a study of tumor and adjacent non-tumor tissue in lung cancer. The library came from three nested PCR rounds adapted from ARM-PCR protocols. One entry per CDR3 protein, called by TCRdb with MiXCR from the multiplex PCR reads. Here the sample spans approximately 77,000 distinct CDR3 sequences, roughly 80% being singletons. The template was RNA from unsorted bulk tissue. More than 3 cm separated this lung sample from the edge of the tumor. Sequenced material: distant non-tumor lung tissue. The receptors here all came from a man aged 55-75 years with non-small cell lung cancer.

Concerning this clonotype itself: Sequence at one end of the junction differs from germline and may be a read error. This chain joins TRBV10-1 and TRBJ2-3; TRBD1 or TRBD2 may be the D gene (5 bases each). Germline V gene lookup returns CDR1 WNHNN and CDR2 SYGVQD (reference sequence). The CDR3 is 17 amino acids. CDR3 DNA sequence: TGCGTCAGCGGTGAGGAGCACGGGACCCACAGCACAGATACGCAGTATTTT. Protein product: CVSGEEHGTHSTDTQYF.

At least ten counts were recorded for this clonotype. The rearrangement uses TRBV28 and TRBJ1-4; D ambiguous. Deletions cut 5 bases from V and 0 bases from J, with 10 bases between. The CDR3 totals 15 residues. Germline V gene sequence: CDR1 MDHEN, CDR2 SYDVKM. The CDR3: CASSPIGPTNEKLFF. CDR3 in DNA: TGTGCCAGCAGTCCTATTGGGCCAACTAATGAAAAACTGTTTTTT.

This chain connects TRBV11-2 to TRBJ1-4; unclear D gene. This CDR3 spans 15 amino acids. Per germline, CDR1 SGHAT and CDR2 FQNNGV. Trimming took off 0 bases at V and 4 bases at J, with 9 bases between the two ends. CDR3 in amino acids: CASSLDGKRNEKLFF. CDR3 in DNA: TGTGCCAGCAGCTTAGATGGGAAGCGTAATGAAAAACTGTTTTTT.

This clonotype was seen just once. One end of the junction varies from germline; a read error may be responsible. The chain recombines TRBV20-1 with TRBJ1-5; TRBD1 is a possible D gene (5 bases). From germline, CDR1 is DFQATT and CDR2 SNEGSKA (reference sequence). CDR3 length: 15 residues. In DNA, the CDR3 is TGCAGAGCTAGAGATAGGCAGGGCTCAGATCAGCCCCAGCATTTT. Its protein is CRARDRQGSDQPQHF.

The sample holds many counts of this clonotype. The chain combines TRBV7-9 with TRBJ2-1, with D unclear. The germline V gene encodes CDR1 SEHNR and CDR2 FQNEAQ (reference sequence). Between the trimmed V and J ends, which lost 5 bases and 6 bases, there was a span of 8 bases. This CDR3 region has 12 residues. Here the CDR3 reads CASSQTSNEQFF. In DNA, the CDR3 is TGTGCCAGCAGCCAGACGAGCAATGAGCAGTTCTTC.

The chain combines TRBV4-1 with TRBJ2-3; 7 nucleotides line up with TRBD2. V shed 7 bases and J 5 bases; nucleotides not matched to a gene: 12. The CDR3 totals 15 residues. The germline V gene encodes CDR1 MGHRA and CDR2 YSYEKL. The CDR3 nucleotides are TGCGCCAGCACCTCAAGCCCGGGGGGTATAGATACGCAGTATTTT. Protein product: CASTSSPGGIDTQYF.

Of note for this clonotype: Given the absence of the conserved phenylalanine or tryptophan at the CDR3 end, a read error is likely. Because the CDR3's place on the DNA is in doubt, the DNA is left out and the CDR3 is given as listed by TCRdb. This chain connects TRBV6-1 to TRBJ1-1; the DNA was not compared with TRBD1, the D call given in the table. The CDR3 spans 15 residues, counting both ends. In germline, CDR1 is MNHNS, CDR2 SASEGT. The CDR3 protein is CASSEWGVRNTEAFL.

The chain employs TRBV11-2 and TRBJ1-6, with D possibly matching TRBD1 (6 bases). Per germline, CDR1 SGHAT and CDR2 FQNNGV. There are 15 residues in the CDR3. The CDR3: CANSSGGDNNSPLHF. The CDR3 DNA is TGTGCGAACAGCTCAGGAGGGGACAATAATTCACCCCTCCACTTT.

Points on this clonotype: One junction end does not reproduce the germline sequence, and a read error may be involved. V gene TRBV11-3 combines with J gene TRBJ2-5; 9 positions match TRBD1. The germline CDR1 and CDR2 sequences are SGHNT and YENEEA. This CDR3 is 14 amino acids long. The CDR3 here is CASRLTGGWVTQYF. The CDR3, as DNA: TGTGCCAGCAGGCTGACAGGGGGTTGGGTGACCCAGTACTTT. Using reference TRBV11-3 and TRBJ2-5 for the parts outside the CDR3, the full variable domain is EAGVVQSPRYKIIEKKQPVAFWCNPISGHNTLYWYLQNLGQGPELLIRYENEEAVDDSQLPKDRFSAERLKGVDSTLKIQPAELGDSAVYLCASRLTGGWVTQYFGPGTRLLVL.

As regards this clonotype: It is likely a read error, because the conserved phenylalanine at the end of the CDR3 is missing. The rearrangement links TRBV10-2 to TRBJ1-2; TRBD1 matches 7 bases. The V gene's germline CDR1 is WSHSY and CDR2 SAAADI. The CDR3 length is 13 residues. The CDR3 DNA is TGTGCCAGCAGTCCAGGGGGGAACTATGGCTACACCTTA. This translates into CASSPGGNYGYTL.

Concerning this clonotype: The junction does not match germline at one end; this may be a read error. The DNA for the CDR3 is TGTGCCAGCAACCCAGACTGGGAATATGGCTACATCTTC. Translation gives CASNPDWEYGYIF. This sequence joins TRBV11-3 and TRBJ1-2; no reliable D call. The CDR3 extends over 13 amino acids. The V gene's germline CDR1 is SGHNT and CDR2 YENEEA. Complete variable domain (other parts from reference TRBV11-3 and TRBJ1-2): EAGVVQSPRYKIIEKKQPVAFWCNPISGHNTLYWYLQNLGQGPELLIRYENEEAVDDSQLPKDRFSAERLKGVDSTLKIQPAELGDSAVYLCASNPDWEYGYIFGSGTRLTVV.

Comment on this clonotype: A much larger clone lies one base from this, so it may be a read error. The chain is built from TRBV28 and TRBJ1-5; D perhaps matches TRBD2 (7 bases). The end of the DNA is better explained by TRBJ2-3, so the J call may be wrong. Per germline, CDR1 MDHEN and CDR2 SYDVKM. There are 15 residues in the CDR3. The CDR3 DNA follows: TGTGCCAGCAGTACAGAGGGGGGGTACATTCAGCCCCAGTATTTT. Translated, it gives CASSTEGGYIQPQYF.

J is TRBJ2-6 and V is TRBV19, with unresolved D. The CDR3 covers 14 residues. Germline CDR1 LNHDA, CDR2 SQIVND (reference sequence). The V end lost 7 bases, the J end lost 4 bases, and 11 bases lay between the germline ends. CDR3 protein: CASNISRGANVLTF. DNA of the CDR3: TGTGCCAGTAATATCAGCAGAGGGGCCAACGTCCTGACTTTC.

A remark on this clonotype: Germline and junction disagree at one end, which may indicate a read error. The rearrangement links TRBV6-5 to TRBJ2-7; a weak D match, TRBD2 (6 bases). The CDR3 is 15 residues long. Germline CDR1 is MNHEY and CDR2 is SVGAGI. CDR3 sequence reads: CTSIYQWGGDCEQYF. The DNA for the CDR3 is TGTACCAGCATTTACCAATGGGGCGGGGACTGCGAGCAGTACTTC.

Turning to this clonotype: A much larger clonotype is one base distant, so this may be a read error. The chain links TRBV5-1 to TRBJ1-5; D uncertain. CDR1 and CDR2 (germline): SGHRS, YFSETQ. CDR3 length: 11 residues. V lost 2 bases to trimming and J lost 6 bases, with 3 bases between them. CDR3 protein: CASSLGQPQHF. The CDR3 nucleotides read TGCGCCAGCAGCTTAGGTCAGCCCCAGCATTTT.

As for this clonotype: Since the CDR3 does not end with the conserved phenylalanine or tryptophan, this likely comes from a read error. The V call is TRBV20-1, the J call TRBJ2-1; D gene ambiguous. Germline CDR1 reads DFQATT; CDR2 reads SNEGSKA (reference sequence). The CDR3 spans 15 residues. Trimming shortened V by 5 bases and J by 0 bases, and 14 bases separated the two germline ends. CDR3 coding DNA: TGCAGTGCTTGGGCCCTAACGTTCTCCTACAATGAGCAGTTCTTA. Translating it yields CSAWALTFSYNEQFL.

A remark on this clonotype: At one end the junction does not follow the germline gene, possibly because of a read error. This chain links TRBV4-3 with TRBJ2-1; 8 nucleotides line up with TRBD2. Germline V gene lookup returns CDR1 LGHNA and CDR2 YSLEER. The CDR3 is made up of 19 amino acids. The CDR3 bases are TGCACCAGCAGCCAAGATCGGATCCCCGGGACTAGAGTCTACAATGAGCAGTTCTTC. This gives the protein CTSSQDRIPGTRVYNEQFF.

This clonotype has a handful of counts. The junction differs from germline at one of its ends, possibly a read error. The chain recombines TRBV30 with TRBJ2-3, with D maybe TRBD2 (5 bases). Germline assignment: CDR1 GTSNPN and CDR2 SVGIG (reference sequence). This CDR3 is 13 amino acids long. CDR3 nucleotide sequence: TGTGCCTGGAGTACCGCTAGCACGGATACGCAGTATTTT. It encodes CAWSTASTDTQYF.

This clonotype was counted ten times or more. V and J are TRBV6-2 or TRBV6-3 and TRBJ2-1; TRBD2 matches at 10 bases. Germline V CDR1 and CDR2: MNHEY, SVGEGT. The V and J ends lost 6 bases and 6 bases, in that order; junction bases with no gene match: 5. The CDR3 consists of 14 residues. The CDR3 sequence is CASRASGRPNEQFF. As DNA, the CDR3 is TGTGCCAGCAGAGCTAGCGGGAGACCCAATGAGCAGTTCTTC.

This chain joins TRBV4-1 and TRBJ1-2; D might be TRBD1 (5 bases). CDR3 size: 16 residues. Germline V lookup: CDR1 MGHRA, CDR2 YSYEKL. Trimming removed 6 bases from V and 3 bases from J, with 20 bases in between. CDR3 nucleotide sequence: TGCGCCAGCAGTCCCGGTGTAACAAGGGACTACTATGGCTACACCTTC. This gives the protein CASSPGVTRDYYGYTF.

In its sample, this clonotype was seen many times. At one of its ends the junction is not consistent with the germline gene, which may arise from a read error. The V gene is TRBV6-5, the J gene TRBJ1-2, with D maybe TRBD1 (6 bases). Per germline, CDR1 MNHEY and CDR2 SVGAGI. CDR3 size: 14 residues. The CDR3 is CASSSRQAKYGYTF. CDR3 nucleotide sequence: TGTGCCAGCAGTTCTCGACAGGCTAAATATGGCTACACCTTC.